The 28 T cell receptor beta chains reported below all come from one sample, sequenced in a study of blood T cell repertoires in COVID-19. Assay: immunoSEQ multiplex PCR; the TCRdb copy retains only in-frame clones and omits some. The table includes under 300,000 clones, roughly 80% detected once. The sequencing input was peripheral blood. These receptor sequences come from a woman between 18 and 29 years old with acute or convalescent COVID-19.

The chain has TRBV12-3 or TRBV12-4 and TRBJ1-2; no firm D call. The CDR3 contains 13 residues. Trimming left V 4 bases short and J 4 bases short, with 10 bases between. In DNA, the CDR3 is TGTGCCAGCAGTTCAAAGCTTGGCTATGGCTACACCTTC. The encoded protein is CASSSKLGYGYTF.

This clone was detected only once. The chain is built from TRBV9 and TRBJ2-3, with D perhaps matching TRBD2 (6 bases). This CDR3 spans 14 amino acids. V lost 3 bases, J lost 0 bases, and 8 bases lay in between. Germline CDR1 reads SGDLS; CDR2 reads YYNGEE. The CDR3: CASSAGTSTDTQYF. The CDR3 region has the DNA TGTGCCAGCAGCGCCGGGACTAGCACAGATACGCAGTATTTT.

The chain is built from TRBV6-4 and TRBJ2-3, with TRBD1 matching over 8 bases. From germline, CDR1 is MRHNA and CDR2 SNTAGT. V trimming: 6 bases; J trimming: 4 bases; junction bases outside the gene matches: 6. This CDR3 region has 14 residues. Here the CDR3 reads CASSEGQEADTQYF. CDR3 in DNA: TGTGCCAGCAGCGAGGGACAGGAGGCAGATACGCAGTATTTT.

Written as DNA, the CDR3 is TGTGCCAGCCCCAGCAAGGGCGGGACCGGGGAGCTGTTTTTT. Translated: CASPSKGGTGELFF. The rearrangement uses TRBV2 and TRBJ2-2, with D maybe TRBD2 (5 bases). CDR1 is SNHLY, CDR2 FYNNEI, per germline. The CDR3 spans 14 residues. Between the trimmed V and J ends, which lost 8 bases and 5 bases, there was a span of 15 bases.

V gene TRBV2 combines with J gene TRBJ2-1; TRBD1 matches at 10 bases. This CDR3 is built from 14 residues. Trimming cost V 4 bases and J 8 bases; bases outside gene matches: 5. Germline V gives CDR1 SNHLY, CDR2 FYNNEI. CDR3 protein: CASSVGDRGDEQFF. CDR3 nucleotides: TGTGCCAGCAGTGTGGGGGACAGGGGTGATGAGCAGTTCTTC.

Of note for this clone: The junction and the germline gene differ at one end; a read error may be behind it. The chain couples TRBV2 to TRBJ1-5, with 7 bases that match TRBD1. The CDR3 covers 15 residues. The germline CDR1 and CDR2 sequences are SNHLY and FYNNEI. CDR3 region: CASSEEGQPNQPQHF. The CDR3 DNA is TGTGCCAGCAGCGAAGAGGGACAGCCAAATCAGCCCCAGCATTTT.

The rearrangement links TRBV6-4 to TRBJ1-1; the D gene is possibly TRBD1 (5 bases). CDR1 is MRHNA and CDR2 is SNTAGT in the germline V gene. CDR3 length: 13 amino acids. V was cut by 6 bases and J by 4 bases, with 12 bases left in between. CDR3 DNA: TGTGCCAGCAGCAGGGAACTCGGCACTGAAGCTTTCTTT. As protein: CASSRELGTEAFF.

The chain links TRBV6-4 to TRBJ2-1; 8 nucleotides match TRBD2. Germline V gives CDR1 MRHNA, CDR2 SNTAGT. The CDR3 has 15 residues. Trimming at V came to 0 bases and at J to 4 bases, leaving 2 bases not matched to a gene. The CDR3 DNA reads as TGTGCCAGCAGTGACTCGCCTAGCGGGTACAATGAGCAGTTCTTC. The encoded protein is CASSDSPSGYNEQFF.

The gene calls are TRBV7-8 and TRBJ2-1; D ambiguous. Between the trimmed V and J ends, which lost 3 bases and 8 bases, there was a span of 5 bases. The CDR3 length is 11 residues. Germline CDR1 SGHVS, CDR2 FQNEAQ. CDR3 protein: CASSFFDEQFF. CDR3 nucleotides: TGTGCCAGCAGCTTCTTCGATGAGCAGTTCTTC.

The chain joins TRBV10-2 to TRBJ1-4, with 7 bases matching TRBD1. The junction had 17 bases not matched to a gene; V was cut back by 3 bases and J by 7 bases. This CDR3 comprises 18 residues. Germline V CDR1 and CDR2: WSHSY, SAAADI. The CDR3: CASSDVYRGTRSVEKLFF. DNA of the CDR3: TGCGCCAGCAGTGATGTCTACAGGGGTACCCGATCTGTTGAAAAACTGTTTTTT.

The chain couples TRBV5-1 to TRBJ2-2; 7 positions agree with TRBD1. Germline V lookup: CDR1 SGHRS, CDR2 YFSETQ. V trimming: 3 bases; J trimming: 6 bases; junction bases outside the gene matches: 8. This CDR3 is built from 15 residues. CDR3 sequence (DNA): TGCGCCAGCAGCTCACAGACAGGGCGGGCCGGGGAGCTGTTTTTT. This translates into CASSSQTGRAGELFF. Based on the CDR3 plus reference TRBV5-1 and TRBJ2-2, the full variable domain is KAGVTQTPRYLIKTRGQQVTLSCSPISGHRSVSWYQQTPGQGLQFLFEYFSETQRNKGNFPGRFSGRQFSNSRSEMNVSTLELGDSALYLCASSSQTGRAGELFFGEGSRLTVL.

This chain uses TRBV7-9 with TRBJ1-2; D perhaps matches TRBD1 (6 bases). This CDR3 spans 15 amino acids. The V end lost 5 bases, the J end lost 4 bases, and 17 bases lay between the germline ends. Germline-derived CDR1 and CDR2 are SEHNR and FQNEAQ (reference sequence). This CDR3 is CASSPGGAETYGYTF. In DNA form, the CDR3 reads TGTGCCAGCAGCCCGGGGGGGGCCGAAACCTATGGCTACACCTTC.

V gene TRBV25-1 combines with J gene TRBJ1-2; 7 bases fit TRBD1. CDR1 and CDR2 (germline): MGHDK, SYGVNS. CDR3 length: 14 residues. Trimming at V came to 4 bases and at J to 4 bases, leaving 6 bases not matched to a gene. The CDR3 DNA follows: TGTGCCAGCAGTGGAACGACAGGGCCCTATGGCTACACCTTC. It codes for CASSGTTGPYGYTF.

This sequence joins TRBV5-6 and TRBJ1-5, with TRBD1 identical over 10 bases. Germline-derived CDR1 and CDR2 are SGHDT and YYEEEE. The CDR3 is made up of 17 amino acids. V lost 3 bases, J lost 7 bases, and 13 bases stayed unmatched. The chain's CDR3 is CASSSTGTGAMGQPQHF. DNA of the CDR3: TGTGCCAGCAGCTCCACCGGGACAGGGGCCATGGGGCAGCCCCAGCATTTT.

This rearrangement joins TRBV6-6 to TRBJ1-6, with TRBD1 matching 9 bases. Per germline, CDR1 MNHNY and CDR2 SVGAGI (reference sequence). The CDR3 spans 16 residues. V trimming: 5 bases; J trimming: 4 bases; junction bases outside the gene matches: 6. The CDR3 DNA reads TGTGCCAGCAGTCAATTGACAGGGGGTTATAATTCACCCCTCCACTTT. Its translation is CASSQLTGGYNSPLHF.

The rearrangement uses TRBV4-2 and TRBJ2-1; D ambiguous. This CDR3 has 17 amino acids. Germline CDR1 and CDR2: LGHNA and YNFKEQ. V lost 3 bases and J 0 bases, leaving 15 bases between the germline ends. The CDR3 DNA reads TGTGCCAGCAGCCATCAAGTCGCGGTAAGCTCCTACAATGAGCAGTTCTTC. Protein product: CASSHQVAVSSYNEQFF.

V and J are TRBV7-9 and TRBJ2-2, with D maybe TRBD1 (6 bases). Trimming removed 5 bases from V and 4 bases from J, with 11 bases in between. CDR3 length: 14 residues. In germline, CDR1 is SEHNR, CDR2 FQNEAQ (reference sequence). Written as DNA, the CDR3 is TGTGCCAGCAGCAACAGGGTCGGCACCGGGGAGCTGTTTTTT. It specifies CASSNRVGTGELFF.

V and J are TRBV4-3 and TRBJ1-2; D perhaps matches TRBD1 (5 bases). Germline loops: CDR1 LGHNA, CDR2 YSLEER. Trimming took 0 bases from V and 4 from J, leaving 9 bases between them. The CDR3 is 14 residues long. CDR3: CASSQEQAFYGYTF. CDR3 in DNA: TGCGCCAGCAGCCAAGAACAGGCATTCTATGGCTACACCTTC.

The chain uses TRBV28 and TRBJ1-2; 7 bases map to TRBD1. Trimming at V came to 0 bases and at J to 2 bases, leaving 24 bases not matched to a gene. CDR1 is MDHEN, CDR2 SYDVKM, per germline. The CDR3 extends over 22 amino acids. CDR3 residues: CASSLWDRILTNTLSPNYGYTF. The CDR3 region has the DNA TGTGCCAGCAGTTTATGGGACAGGATCCTTACCAATACACTATCCCCAAACTATGGCTACACCTTC.

This clone was seen just once. The chain carries TRBV7-9 and TRBJ2-2, with TRBD1 matching 9 bases. The V gene's germline CDR1 is SEHNR and CDR2 FQNEAQ (reference sequence). Losses at the gene ends were 5 bases for V and 4 bases for J; bases not matched to a gene: 8. The CDR3 contains 16 residues. CDR3 in DNA: TGTGCCAGCAGCCCTCCGACGGGACAGGGCACCGGGGAGCTGTTTTTT. It translates to CASSPPTGQGTGELFF.

This clone was seen once. Other DNA sequences in this sample translate to the same CDR3. The chain links TRBV19 to TRBJ2-7; 8 nucleotides line up with TRBD2. Germline assignment: CDR1 LNHDA and CDR2 SQIVND (reference sequence). This CDR3 comprises 15 residues. The trim removed 4 bases at V and 1 base at J, leaving 6 bases unmatched. CDR3 protein: CASSTPGLASYEQYF. DNA for the CDR3: TGTGCCAGTAGTACCCCCGGACTAGCTTCCTACGAGCAGTACTTC.

This clone occurred many times. The chain has TRBV28 and TRBJ1-5; D perhaps matches TRBD1 (5 bases). CDR1 is MDHEN and CDR2 is SYDVKM in the germline V gene. This CDR3 comprises 14 residues. This chain's CDR3 is CAAHRTNAPFPQHF. The CDR3 bases are TGTGCAGCCCACCGGACAAACGCCCCCTTCCCCCAGCATTTT.

Only one count was recorded for this clone. The chain carries TRBV6-2 or TRBV6-3 and TRBJ1-1; D remains ambiguous. Germline CDR1 reads MNHEY; CDR2 reads SVGEGT. V was cut by 5 bases and J by 7 bases, with 14 bases left in between. The CDR3 runs 13 residues. CDR3 DNA: TGTGCCAGCAGTGCATCCGGGTCACGTGAAGCTTTCTTT. Amino acid sequence: CASSASGSREAFF.

The rearrangement joins TRBV2 to TRBJ1-1; 7 bases are shared with TRBD1. This CDR3 region has 13 residues. The V and J ends lost 6 bases and 4 bases, in that order; junction bases with no gene match: 5. Germline CDR1 is SNHLY and CDR2 is FYNNEI. Here the CDR3 reads CASRGGGGTEAFF. The CDR3 nucleotides are TGTGCCAGCAGAGGGGGCGGTGGCACTGAAGCTTTCTTT.

The chain has TRBV27 and TRBJ1-1, with TRBD1 identical over 8 bases. V shed 5 bases and J 2 bases; nucleotides not matched to a gene: 10. Germline assignment: CDR1 MNHEY and CDR2 SMNVEV (reference sequence). CDR3 length equals 16 residues. Here the CDR3 reads CASSRRTGSENTEAFF. DNA for the CDR3: TGTGCCAGCAGTCGAAGGACAGGGTCTGAAAACACTGAAGCTTTCTTT.

This sequence joins TRBV27 and TRBJ2-4; TRBD1 matches 10 bases. Germline CDR1 and CDR2: MNHEY and SMNVEV (reference sequence). After removal of 8 bases from V and 7 bases from J, the junction contained 8 bases not matched to a gene. The CDR3 has 14 amino acids. As DNA, the CDR3 is TGTGCCAGCGGCCCTCGGGGACAGGGGAACATTCAGTACTTC. Its translation is CASGPRGQGNIQYF.

This clone was recorded only once. This rearrangement joins TRBV6-6 to TRBJ2-3, with TRBD2 identical over 11 bases. The junction had 20 bases not matched to a gene; V was cut back by 6 bases and J by 3 bases. The CDR3 is 20 amino acids. The germline V gene encodes CDR1 MNHNY and CDR2 SVGAGI (reference sequence). The chain's CDR3 is CASSARDSIAGGPRTDTQYF. CDR3 coding DNA: TGTGCCAGCAGCGCCCGGGACAGCATAGCGGGAGGGCCGAGGACAGATACGCAGTATTTT.

The chain carries TRBV5-4 and TRBJ2-7; a weak D match, TRBD1 (5 bases). The CDR3 covers 15 residues. The V end lost 4 bases, the J end lost 4 bases, and 18 bases lay between the germline ends. Germline CDR1 SGHNT, CDR2 YYREEE (reference sequence). CDR3 nucleotides: TGTGCCAGCAGCCCAGGGCCTGGGAATGGATACGAGCAGTACTTC. Encoded protein: CASSPGPGNGYEQYF.